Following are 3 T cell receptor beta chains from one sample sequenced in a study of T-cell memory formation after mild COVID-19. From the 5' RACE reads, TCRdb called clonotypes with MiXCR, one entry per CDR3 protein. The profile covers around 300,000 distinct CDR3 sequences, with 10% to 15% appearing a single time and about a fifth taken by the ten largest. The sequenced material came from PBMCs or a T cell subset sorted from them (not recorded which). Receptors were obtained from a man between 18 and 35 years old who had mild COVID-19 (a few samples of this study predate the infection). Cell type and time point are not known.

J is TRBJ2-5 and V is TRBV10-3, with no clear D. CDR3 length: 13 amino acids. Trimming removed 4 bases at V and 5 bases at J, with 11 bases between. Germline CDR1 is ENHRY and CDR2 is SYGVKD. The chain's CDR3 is CAISAGPQETQYF. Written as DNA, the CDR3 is TGTGCCATCAGTGCCGGGCCCCAGGAGACCCAGTACTTC.

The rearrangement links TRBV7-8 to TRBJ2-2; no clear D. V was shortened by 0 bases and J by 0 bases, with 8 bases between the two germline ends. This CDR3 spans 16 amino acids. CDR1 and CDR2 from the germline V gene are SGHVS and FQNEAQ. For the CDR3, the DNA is TGTGCCAGCAGCTTAGCCTACAGAACGAACACCGGGGAGCTGTTTTTT. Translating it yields CASSLAYRTNTGELFF.

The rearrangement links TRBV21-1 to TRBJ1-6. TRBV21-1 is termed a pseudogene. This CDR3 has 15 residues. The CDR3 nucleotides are TGTGCCAGCAGCCCCAGCATTATAATGTATTCACCCCTCCACTTT. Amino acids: CASSPSIIMYSPLHF.